This T cell receptor beta chain was found in a study of blood T cell repertoires in COVID-19. About the study: The origin of the acute and convalescent COVID-19 samples was the United States, Italy and Spain. Nucleic acid was either cDNA or gDNA, and it came from T cells, B-cell-depleted T cells, or PBMCs.

In Seattle, patients joined the study during active infection and were tracked longitudinally. The ends were cut back, 1 base at V and 3 bases at J, with 4 bases in the middle. The V gene's germline CDR1 is GTSNPN and CDR2 SVGIG (reference sequence). The CDR3 runs 11 residues. Source study methods: Using reference gene primer amplification, nucleated cell counts were estimated. Profiled with immunoSEQ multiplex PCR; TCRdb holds only in-frame clones, not every one. V and J calls and clone size are given by that table; D and trimming were obtained from the DNA. The profile shows some 200,000 clones, around four fifths of them singletons.

V gene TRBV30 combines with J gene TRBJ2-7; D uncertain. The sample comprised peripheral blood. This receptor was obtained from a woman in her seventies with COVID-19, enrolled during active disease. CDR3: CAWSDNYEQYF. In nucleotides, the CDR3 is TGTGCCTGGAGTGACAACTACGAGCAGTACTTC. The entire variable domain, with the rest obtained from reference TRBV30 and TRBJ2-7, is as follows: SQTIHQWPATLVQPVGSPLSLECTVEGTSNPNLYWYRQAAGRGLQLLFYSVGIGQISSEVPQNLSASRPQDRQFILSSKKLLLSDSGFYLCAWSDNYEQYFGPGTRLTVT.